The 20 T cell receptor beta chains below were found in one sample sequenced in a study of blood T cell repertoires in COVID-19. Using immunoSEQ multiplex PCR, the repertoire was profiled, and TCRdb retains in-frame clones only, with some absent. Of around 150,000 clones listed, 70% to 90% were seen once; the top ten hold around 6.2%. The sequencing input was PBMCs or T cells enriched from blood (not recorded which). The receptors come from a woman in her thirties or forties who had recovered from COVID-19.

V usage is TRBV4-1 and J usage is TRBJ1-2; 9 bases agree with TRBD1. This CDR3 region has 15 residues. The germline gives CDR1 MGHRA, CDR2 YSYEKL. J gave up 6 bases and V 2 bases, and 7 bases lay outside the gene matches. In DNA, the CDR3 is TGCGCCAGCAGCCAACCCGGGACAGGGTTTAATGGCTACACCTTC. Translation gives CASSQPGTGFNGYTF.

The gene calls are TRBV18 and TRBJ1-3; D remains unclear. V was clipped by 3 bases and J by 0 bases, with 15 bases between them. Germline V CDR1 and CDR2: KGHSH, LQKENI. This CDR3 spans 17 amino acids. Written as DNA, the CDR3 is TGTGCCAGCTCACCCAAGACACGAGGGCCCTCTGGAAACACCATATATTTT. It is translated as CASSPKTRGPSGNTIYF. The variable domain in full, with the rest retrieved from reference TRBV18 and TRBJ1-3, is NAGVMQNPRHLVRRRGQEARLRCSPMKGHSHVYWYRQLPEEGLKFMVYLQKENIIDESGMPKERFSAEFPKEGPSILRIQQVVRGDSAAYFCASSPKTRGPSGNTIYFGEGSWLTVV.

V and J are TRBV3-1 (or the pseudogene TRBV3-2) and TRBJ2-3; the D gene is possibly TRBD2 (5 bases). The germline V gene encodes CDR1 LGHDT and CDR2 YNNKEL (reference sequence). This CDR3 is built from 16 residues. Trimming left V 1 base short and J 3 bases short, with 14 bases between. The CDR3 region is CASSQGGSRLTDTQYF. The CDR3 nucleotides are TGTGCCAGCAGCCAAGGAGGGAGTAGGTTGACAGATACGCAGTATTTT.

The gene calls are TRBV2 and TRBJ2-2, with TRBD1 as a possible D gene (6 bases). Germline lookup yields CDR1 SNHLY and CDR2 FYNNEI. The CDR3 covers 15 residues. The ends were cut back, 6 bases at V and 3 bases at J, with 14 bases in the middle. The CDR3 DNA follows: TGTGCCAGCAGGGGAGACAGGATACACACCGGGGAGCTGTTTTTT. This codes for CASRGDRIHTGELFF. Looking up the rest from reference TRBV2 and TRBJ2-2 gives the full variable domain: EPEVTQTPSHQVTQMGQEVILRCVPISNHLYFYWYRQILGQKVEFLVSFYNNEISEKSEIFDDQFSVERPDGSNFTLKIRSTKLEDSAMYFCASRGDRIHTGELFFGEGSRLTVL.

This chain's CDR3 is CASSLSGTSQETQYF. The CDR3 DNA follows: TGCGCCAGCAGCTTGTCAGGGACTAGCCAAGAGACCCAGTACTTC. V and J are TRBV5-1 and TRBJ2-5; 8 bases fit TRBD2. Germline CDR1 and CDR2: SGHRS and YFSETQ. V lost 1 base and J lost 1; bases outside the gene matches: 3. CDR3 length: 15 residues.

CDR3 DNA sequence: TGTGCCAGCAGCTCATGGGGGGGCATTGCGGGAAACGAGCAGTACTTC. Translated: CASSSWGGIAGNEQYF. This chain links TRBV16 with TRBJ2-7, with D possibly TRBD2 on 7 matching bases. V was cut by 5 bases and J by 5 bases, with 22 bases left in between. The germline CDR1 and CDR2 sequences are KGHSY and FQNENV. The CDR3 totals 16 residues.

V usage is TRBV5-1 and J usage is TRBJ2-3; the match to TRBD2 covers 9 bases. Trimming took 4 bases from V and 4 from J; bases not matched to a gene: 13. The germline gives CDR1 SGHRS, CDR2 YFSETQ. The CDR3 is made up of 17 amino acids. CDR3 nucleotides: TGCGCCAGCAGCGGGGATAGCGGGGGTATTATCTCAGATACGCAGTATTTT. This encodes CASSGDSGGIISDTQYF.

V usage is TRBV28 and J usage is TRBJ1-1, with a possible D match to TRBD1 (6 bases). V gave up 5 bases and J gave up 1 base, with 11 bases separating them. CDR1 MDHEN and CDR2 SYDVKM come from the germline V gene. The CDR3 has 14 residues. Here the CDR3 DNA reads TGTGCCAGCAGTACGGGGGGCAGGAACACTGAAGCTTTCTTT. Translation: CASSTGGRNTEAFF.

This clone occurred a few times. The chain is built from TRBV9 and TRBJ1-5; D is perhaps TRBD1 (5 bases). V lost 3 bases and J lost 6, with 10 bases in between. The CDR3 extends over 13 amino acids. The germline CDR1 and CDR2 sequences are SGDLS and YYNGEE. Here the CDR3 DNA reads TGTGCCAGCAGCGGGCAGGGAAGTCAGCCCCAGCATTTT. This translates into CASSGQGSQPQHF. Full variable domain (remainder filled in from reference TRBV9 and TRBJ1-5): DSGVTQTPKHLITATGQRVTLRCSPRSGDLSVYWYQQSLDQGLQFLIQYYNGEERAKGNILERFSAQQFPDLHSELNLSSLELGDSALYFCASSGQGSQPQHFGDGTRLSIL.

V usage is TRBV4-1 and J usage is TRBJ2-7, with D possibly TRBD2 on 5 matching bases. The CDR3 totals 14 residues. V lost 6 bases and J lost 6, with 18 bases in between. Germline V gives CDR1 MGHRA, CDR2 YSYEKL. The CDR3 loop reads CASSRLPEGGEQYF. The CDR3 nucleotides are TGCGCCAGCAGTCGTCTCCCTGAGGGTGGCGAGCAGTACTTC.

The chain is built from TRBV27 and TRBJ2-7, with no clear D. Germline CDR1 is MNHEY and CDR2 is SMNVEV (reference sequence). The V end was cut by 4 bases, the J end by 0 bases, with 4 bases between. CDR3 length equals 12 residues. CDR3 sequence: CASSSSSYEQYF. The DNA of the CDR3 is TGTGCCAGCAGTTCTAGCTCCTACGAGCAGTACTTC.

This clone was detected once. The chain links TRBV5-6 to TRBJ1-2, with 7 bases matching TRBD1. The ends lost 1 base at V and 5 bases at J; junction bases unmatched: 11. The germline CDR1 and CDR2 sequences are SGHDT and YYEEEE. The CDR3 extends over 16 amino acids. CDR3 bases: TGTGCCAGCAGCTTGAATAGCCCGGCCAGGGGGTATGGCTACACCTTC. This gives the protein CASSLNSPARGYGYTF.

This clone appeared once. The rearrangement links TRBV6-1 to TRBJ1-4; 8 bases match TRBD1. The V segment lost 3 bases and the J segment 12 bases; nucleotides outside the gene matches: 6. The CDR3 loop spans 13 amino acids. Germline V gives CDR1 MNHNS, CDR2 SASEGT. The CDR3 protein is CASSDDRGGELFF. CDR3 coding DNA: TGTGCCAGCAGTGATGACAGGGGAGGGGAACTGTTTTTT.

In its sample, this clone was seen once. The V and J genes are TRBV27 and TRBJ1-1; D remains unclear. Germline V CDR1 and CDR2: MNHEY, SMNVEV (reference sequence). V was cut by 2 bases and J by 2 bases, with 9 bases left in between. This CDR3 is built from 14 residues. CDR3 residues: CASSLGQYNTEAFF. For the CDR3, the DNA is TGTGCCAGCAGTTTAGGGCAGTATAACACTGAAGCTTTCTTT.

The chain combines TRBV11-2 with TRBJ2-5; TRBD2 matches 7 bases. The V segment lost 5 bases and the J segment 2 bases; nucleotides outside the gene matches: 11. This CDR3 spans 16 amino acids. Germline V CDR1 and CDR2: SGHAT, FQNNGV. The CDR3: CASSPGVAGIQETQYF. DNA for the CDR3: TGTGCCAGCAGCCCCGGAGTAGCGGGCATTCAAGAGACCCAGTACTTC.

This chain uses TRBV4-1 with TRBJ2-7; D is ambiguous. V was shortened by 0 bases and J by 7 bases, with 10 bases between the two germline ends. Germline CDR1 reads MGHRA; CDR2 reads YSYEKL. The CDR3 is 13 amino acids. CDR3 loop: CASSQEVNYEQYF. The CDR3 bases are TGCGCCAGCAGCCAAGAAGTCAACTATGAGCAGTACTTC.

The V gene is TRBV10-3, the J gene TRBJ1-1, with TRBD1 identical over 7 bases. CDR3 length equals 13 residues. Per germline, CDR1 ENHRY and CDR2 SYGVKD. V lost 5 bases and J lost 1; bases outside the gene matches: 1. The CDR3 DNA is TGTGCCATCAGTCGACAGGGGAACACTGAAGCTTTCTTT. It translates to CAISRQGNTEAFF.

In this sample, this clone turned up a few times. The V and J genes are TRBV3-1 (or the pseudogene TRBV3-2) and TRBJ1-2, with 7 positions matching TRBD1. V gave up 4 bases and J gave up 5 bases; unmatched junction bases: 7. The CDR3 is 14 residues long. Germline CDR1 LGHDT, CDR2 YNNKEL (reference sequence). CDR3 protein: CASSRIGGGYGYTF. The CDR3 DNA follows: TGTGCCAGCAGCCGCATAGGGGGCGGGTATGGCTACACCTTC.

This chain uses TRBV3-1 (or the pseudogene TRBV3-2) with TRBJ2-1; 8 bases match TRBD2. This CDR3 has 14 amino acids. CDR1 and CDR2 (germline): LGHDT, YNNKEL (reference sequence). The junction had 6 bases not matched to a gene; V was cut back by 7 bases and J by 4 bases. CDR3 residues: CASTTSGGYNEQFF. The CDR3 region has the DNA TGTGCCAGCACGACCAGCGGGGGTTACAATGAGCAGTTCTTC.

The V call is TRBV2, the J call TRBJ2-7; D possibly corresponds to TRBD2 (5 bases). The CDR3 has 15 amino acids. V was clipped by 3 bases and J by 3 bases, with 15 bases between them. The germline V gene encodes CDR1 SNHLY and CDR2 FYNNEI. Here the CDR3 reads CASSDEGFENYEQYF. DNA for the CDR3: TGTGCCAGCAGTGATGAGGGCTTTGAGAACTACGAGCAGTACTTC.